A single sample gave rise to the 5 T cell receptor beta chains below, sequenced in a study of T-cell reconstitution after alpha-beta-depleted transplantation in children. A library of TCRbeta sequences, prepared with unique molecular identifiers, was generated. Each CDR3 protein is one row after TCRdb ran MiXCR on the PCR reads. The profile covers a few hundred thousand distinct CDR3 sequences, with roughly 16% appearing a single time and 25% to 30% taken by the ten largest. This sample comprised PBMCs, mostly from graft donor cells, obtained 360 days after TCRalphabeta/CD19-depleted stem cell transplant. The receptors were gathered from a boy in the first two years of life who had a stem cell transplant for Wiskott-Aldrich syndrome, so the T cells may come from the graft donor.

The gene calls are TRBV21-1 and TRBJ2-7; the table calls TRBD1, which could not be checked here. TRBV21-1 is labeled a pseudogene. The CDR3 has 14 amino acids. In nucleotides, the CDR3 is TGTGCCAGCAGCTTCCCGAGGGGGTCGGGCGAGCAGTACTTC. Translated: CASSFPRGSGEQYF.

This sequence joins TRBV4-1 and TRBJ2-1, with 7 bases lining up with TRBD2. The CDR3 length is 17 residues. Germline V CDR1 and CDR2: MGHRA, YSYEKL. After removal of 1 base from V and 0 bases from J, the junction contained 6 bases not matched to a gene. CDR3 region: CASSQGGGRPSYNEQFF. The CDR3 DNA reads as TGCGCCAGCAGCCAAGGGGGAGGGCGCCCCTCCTACAATGAGCAGTTCTTC.

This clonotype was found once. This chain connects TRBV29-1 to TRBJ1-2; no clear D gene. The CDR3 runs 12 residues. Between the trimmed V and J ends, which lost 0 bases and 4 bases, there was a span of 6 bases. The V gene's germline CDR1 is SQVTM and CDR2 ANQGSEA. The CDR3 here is CSVEDRVYGYTF. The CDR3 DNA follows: TGCAGCGTTGAAGATCGGGTCTATGGCTACACCTTC. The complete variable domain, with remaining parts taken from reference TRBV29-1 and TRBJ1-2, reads SAVISQKPSRDICQRGTSLTIQCQVDSQVTMMFWYRQQPGQSLTLIATANQGSEATYESGFVIDKFPISRPNLTFSTLTVSNMSPEDSSIYLCSVEDRVYGYTFGSGTRLTVV.

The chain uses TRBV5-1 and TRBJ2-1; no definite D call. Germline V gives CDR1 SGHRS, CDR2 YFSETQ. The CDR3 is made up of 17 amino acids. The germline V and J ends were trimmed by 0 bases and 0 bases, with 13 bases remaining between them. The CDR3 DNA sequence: TGCGCCAGCAGCTTGGCCCGGGCCTCTAGCTCCTACAATGAGCAGTTCTTC. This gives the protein CASSLARASSSYNEQFF.

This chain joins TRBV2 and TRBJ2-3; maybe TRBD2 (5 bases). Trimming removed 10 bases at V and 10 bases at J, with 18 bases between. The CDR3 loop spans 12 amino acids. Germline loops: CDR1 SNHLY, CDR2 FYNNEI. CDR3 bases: TGTGCCACCCCTAACCGAGGGCCCCCGCAGTATTTT. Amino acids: CATPNRGPPQYF.